This TCR beta chain came from a study of blood T cell repertoires in COVID-19. Study summary: All recovered Cohort 3 donors got two negative PCRs, got clearance, or saw symptom resolution. PBMCs, B-cell-depleted T cells, or T cells provided the cDNA or gDNA that made up the material.

Participants had their cohort set by participant-reported clinical history. In germline, CDR1 is SEHNR, CDR2 FQNEAQ (reference sequence). The CDR3 totals 15 residues. The V and J ends lost 0 bases and 4 bases, in that order; junction bases with no gene match: 4. Original processing notes: Nucleated cell counts were estimated from reference gene primer amplification. The data were produced by immunoSEQ multiplex PCR, yet TCRdb's version contains in-frame clones alone and is incomplete. V and J calls and clone size come straight from that table; D and trimming were deduced from the DNA. The table lists about 210,000 clones, around 86% of them singletons.

Sequencing was carried out using PBMCs or T cells enriched from blood (not recorded which). This TCR was recovered from a young man in a cohort exposed to, infected with or recovered from COVID-19 (not recorded which). The gene calls are TRBV7-9 and TRBJ1-1; 8 positions match TRBD1. The CDR3 is CASSLARGRSTEAFF. The CDR3 nucleotides read TGTGCCAGCAGCTTAGCCAGGGGGCGAAGCACTGAAGCTTTCTTT.